The clone carrying this T cell receptor (beta chain) was counted ten times or more. Antigen unknown. Time point defined: newly diagnosed GD, antithyroid drugs for less than 3 months. Researchers made the TCR library from RNA that was extracted from PBMCs. Blood from the periphery, approximately 8.6 milliliters in all, was drawn into EDTA tubes. These data originate in a study of regulatory T cells in long-lasting Graves disease. Germline values: CDR1 SGHVS, CDR2 FQNEAQ. This CDR3 contains 15 residues. Trimming took 7 bases from V and 0 from J, leaving 13 bases between them. Study results and caveats: Persistent disease was characterized by preferential usage of TRBV28, TRBJ1-2 and TRBJ2-5.

Researchers made TCR beta libraries by using iRepertoire HTBI primers and running Arm-PCR on CDR3 regions. TCRdb reanalysed the multiplex PCR reads using MiXCR and keeps one entry per CDR3 protein. This table holds 350,000 to 550,000 distinct CDR3 sequences, more than 13% found once. In addition, the sample was reused for a study of T cells in Graves' hyperthyroidism and ophthalmopathy.

The chain has TRBV7-8 and TRBJ2-1; D is possibly TRBD1 (5 bases). The receptor was derived from a woman in her 30s with Graves disease. This material consisted of peripheral blood mononuclear cells (PBMCs), taken at new diagnosis, from a patient treated with antithyroid drugs. The CDR3 sequence: CASTHFRASYNEQFF. The CDR3 DNA follows: TGTGCCAGCACCCATTTCAGGGCCTCCTACAATGAGCAGTTCTTC.